This T cell receptor beta chain came from a study of T cells after posttransplantation cyclophosphamide listed by TCRdb under 2016. In the study overall: T cell repertoire reconstitution was tracked by TRB sequencing after myeloablative bone marrow transplantation in which posttransplantation cyclophosphamide was used as GVHD prophylaxis. Antigen receptor sequencing was done on samples from a few dozen PTCy-treated patients and from 15 to 20 related bone marrow donors of those patients. Blood from every one of the 30 to 40 PTCy patients who had 1-year posttransplant specimens underwent TRB sequencing. In 3 patients, up to about 3 additional blood samples taken between 2 and 5.2 years after transplant also underwent TRB sequencing, as did pretransplant blood from 4 patients. TRA and TRB clonality were tightly correlated in eight to ten samples, so subsequent TCR analyses focused on TRB only. Public TRB sequences were checked against a database of over 3,000 sequences associated with responses to pathogens, tumor antigens, self-antigens and alloantigens.

This specimen's treatment or condition label, interpreted: high-dose cyclophosphamide on days +3 and +4 as single-agent GVHD prophylaxis. PTCy patients received busulfan and fludarabine conditioning, a related or unrelated marrow graft, and cyclophosphamide on days +3 and +4. The PTCy-treated patients were drawn from a prospective, multi-institutional clinical trial. Peripheral blood and bone marrow mononuclear cells were isolated by Ficoll-Hypaque density centrifugation and cryopreserved. Sorting of CD4+ and CD8+ T cells, including naive and memory subsets, was performed by FACS on a FACSAria II. Genomic DNA was used for TRB sequencing, which was performed with the immunoSEQ assay at survey resolution or with the hsTCRB kit. Concerning the study's data processing: Initial read processing used immunoSEQ software, and repertoire analyses used the LymphoSeq R package. Clonality was calculated as 1 minus normalized Shannon entropy, and the Gini coefficient was also calculated for each TRB dataset. Phenotypes of unsorted samples were inferred by mapping TRB sequences from sorted subsets of the recipient or donor onto unsorted samples of the same recipient. TCRdb provides this immuneACCESS table in a form limited to in-frame rearrangements. Some clones are lacking; in checked studies, under half of them reflect an unresolved V gene, and why the rest are absent is not known. V, J and clone size were drawn from that table, and D and trimming were deduced from the DNA. This sample is represented by roughly 8,700 clones; roughly 90% of them were singletons. About 1.2% of the sample comes from the top ten.

Including cysteine and phenylalanine, the CDR3 has 19 amino acids. Here the CDR3 DNA is all that survives: 57 bases in frame from base 1. The germline V gene sets CDR1 to MDHEN and CDR2 to SYDVKM. The germline V end is reduced by 3 bases and the J end by 0 bases; junction bases left unmatched: 13. Concerning this clone: Its antigen remains undetermined. No base quality information exists; no much larger clone differs at one position.

On the study overall, not on this receptor specifically: Across around 48 patients, recipient CMV seropositivity and CMV reactivation were highly associated with TRB clonality; PTCy diversity was similar to CNI/methotrexate controls. Donor-recipient similarity was low at 1-2 months but increased during the first year, and donor CD8+ memory clones often dominated later blood repertoires. The TRB repertoires of T cells infiltrating skin or the GI tract showed only limited overlap with the TRB repertoires found in blood.

This clonotype was obtained from a female patient between 50 and 59 years old who received an allogeneic stem cell transplant from a related donor, was CMV-positive, and had no GVHD. Following a transplant, some T lymphocytes may have been derived from the graft donor. The specimen comprised CD4+ T cells sorted from blood, sampled 1404 days after allogeneic stem cell transplant with posttransplant cyclophosphamide. The chain employs TRBV28 and TRBJ1-1, with 10 middle bases fitting TRBD1. The CDR3 protein is CASSFLIRDRGPMNTEAFF. The bases read TGTGCCAGCAGTTTTTTAATCCGGGACAGGGGCCCTATGAACACTGAAGCTTTCTTT.